This T cell receptor (beta chain) was captured in a study of CD8 T cells in ankylosing spondylitis. Study results and limitations: Earlier reports found some motif variants in synovial fluid and blood in reactive arthritis. Typical of ankylosing spondylitis blood, it appeared, was a TCR beta motif of fewer than ten highly homologous variants.

By quantitative 5'-RACE with molecular barcodes, the TCR beta libraries were made. TCRdb reprocessed the 5' RACE reads via MiXCR and lists one record per CDR3 protein. The sample comprises about 540,000 distinct CDR3 sequences, roughly 13% of which are singletons, and around 7% rests with the top ten. The length of the CDR3 is 15 residues. Trimming cost V 5 bases and J 0 bases; bases outside gene matches: 7. Germline V gene lookup returns CDR1 SQVTM and CDR2 ANQGSEA. This clonotype was detected ten times or more. Its antigen is unknown. The sequenced material came from blood, either unsorted or a sorted T cell fraction (not recorded which). This clonotype was sampled from a male donor with ankylosing spondylitis. The genes are TRBV29-1 and TRBJ1-3, with TRBD1 matching 7 bases. The CDR3 sequence: CSVMDRTLSGNTIYF. Written as DNA, the CDR3 is TGCAGCGTTATGGACAGGACCCTCTCTGGAAACACCATATATTTT.